This is a list of T cell receptor beta chains from one sample in a study of OX40 agonist ivuxolimab in advanced cancers. Measured with immunoSEQ multiplex PCR; TCRdb has only the in-frame clones, and not every one. The sample consists of roughly 62,000 clones, around 90% of them appearing once. The sequencing used CD4+ or CD8+ T cells sorted from blood, collected in a trial of the OX40 agonist ivuxolimab. All receptors derive from an adult with an advanced solid tumor such as melanoma, head and neck, liver or kidney cancer. Each CDR3 is given with its conserved first and last residue. A D gene is named only where the DNA matches it firmly. Expanded clones get a size class; other rows say once, few or many, or leave the size out.

clone_size: .; d_call: .; v_call: TRBV20-1; j_call: TRBJ2-7; cdr3_aa: CTAVREQYF; cdr3_nt: TGCACCGCAGTGAGGGAGCAGTACTTC
clone_size: .; d_call: TRBD1; v_call: TRBV9; j_call: TRBJ2-5; cdr3_aa: CASSGTGETQYF; cdr3_nt: TGTGCCAGCAGCGGGACAGGGGAGACCCAGTACTTC
clone_size: .; d_call: TRBD1; v_call: TRBV7-6; j_call: TRBJ2-1; cdr3_aa: CASSLNRGHEQFF; cdr3_nt: TGTGCCAGCAGCTTAAACAGGGGACATGAGCAGTTCTTC
clone_size: .; d_call: .; v_call: TRBV5-1; j_call: TRBJ2-5; cdr3_aa: CASSLTESRGETQYF; cdr3_nt: TGCGCCAGCAGCCTGACTGAGTCGCGGGGAGAGACCCAGTACTTC
clone_size: once; d_call: .; v_call: TRBV5-1; j_call: TRBJ2-3; cdr3_aa: CASSFYGAPTDTQYF; cdr3_nt: TGCGCCAGCAGCTTCTACGGGGCCCCCACAGATACGCAGTATTTT
clone_size: .; d_call: TRBD1; v_call: TRBV11-2; j_call: TRBJ2-4; cdr3_aa: CASSGVWDRAVFVQYF; cdr3_nt: TGTGCCAGCAGCGGGGTATGGGACAGGGCGGTGTTCGTTCAGTACTTC
clone_size: .; d_call: .; v_call: TRBV5-1; j_call: TRBJ2-1; cdr3_aa: CASSPGQGNNEQFF; cdr3_nt: TGCGCCAGCAGCCCCGGGCAGGGGAACAATGAGCAGTTCTTC
clone_size: .; d_call: TRBD1; v_call: TRBV4-1; j_call: TRBJ1-3; cdr3_aa: CASSHRDSSSGNTIYF; cdr3_nt: TGCGCCAGCAGCCACCGGGACAGTTCCTCTGGAAACACCATATATTTT
clone_size: .; d_call: .; v_call: TRBV29-1; j_call: TRBJ2-2; cdr3_aa: CSANSRGSNTGELFF; cdr3_nt: TGCAGCGCCAACTCACGGGGGTCGAACACCGGGGAGCTGTTTTTT
clone_size: .; d_call: TRBD2; v_call: TRBV4-1; j_call: TRBJ2-1; cdr3_aa: CASSQAPTSGRMEQFF; cdr3_nt: TGCGCCAGCAGCCAAGCCCCGACTAGCGGCCGAATGGAGCAGTTCTTC
clone_size: .; d_call: .; v_call: TRBV5-4; j_call: TRBJ2-7; cdr3_aa: CASSVDYSYEQYF; cdr3_nt: TGTGCCAGCAGCGTGGACTACTCCTACGAGCAGTACTTC
clone_size: once; d_call: TRBD1; v_call: TRBV2; j_call: TRBJ1-1; cdr3_aa: CASSAIGQGASFGTEAFF; cdr3_nt: TGTGCCAGCAGTGCGATCGGACAGGGGGCCTCGTTTGGCACTGAAGCTTTCTTT
clone_size: .; d_call: .; v_call: TRBV19; j_call: TRBJ1-1; cdr3_aa: CASSINGEVNTEAFF; cdr3_nt: TGTGCCAGTAGTATCAACGGGGAAGTGAACACTGAAGCTTTCTTT
clone_size: .; d_call: TRBD1; v_call: TRBV7-9; j_call: TRBJ2-7; cdr3_aa: CASSLGQFGEQYF; cdr3_nt: TGTGCCAGCAGCTTGGGACAGTTCGGGGAGCAGTACTTC
clone_size: .; d_call: TRBD2; v_call: TRBV11-2; j_call: TRBJ2-5; cdr3_aa: CASSPPTSPETQYF; cdr3_nt: TGTGCCAGCAGCCCCCCGACTAGCCCAGAGACCCAGTACTTC
clone_size: .; d_call: .; v_call: TRBV10-3; j_call: TRBJ2-7; cdr3_aa: CAISGGYEQYF; cdr3_nt: TGTGCCATCAGTGGGGGTTACGAGCAGTACTTC
clone_size: .; d_call: .; v_call: TRBV7-2; j_call: TRBJ2-5; cdr3_aa: CASSLEGVETQYF; cdr3_nt: TGTGCCAGCAGCTTAGAAGGGGTAGAGACCCAGTACTTC
clone_size: .; d_call: .; v_call: TRBV7-2; j_call: TRBJ2-7; cdr3_aa: CASSRFGGGAYEQYF; cdr3_nt: TGTGCCAGCAGTCGATTTGGGGGTGGGGCCTACGAGCAGTACTTC
clone_size: .; d_call: .; v_call: TRBV29-1; j_call: TRBJ2-2; cdr3_aa: CSVDVDGELFF; cdr3_nt: TGCAGCGTTGATGTGGACGGGGAGCTGTTTTTT
clone_size: once; d_call: TRBD2; v_call: TRBV19; j_call: TRBJ2-3; cdr3_aa: CASSTPGLAADTQYF; cdr3_nt: TGTGCCAGTAGTACTCCGGGACTAGCGGCAGATACGCAGTATTTT
clone_size: .; d_call: .; v_call: TRBV5-4; j_call: TRBJ2-1; cdr3_aa: CASRSGSYNEQFF; cdr3_nt: TGTGCCAGCAGGAGCGGCTCCTACAATGAGCAGTTCTTC
clone_size: .; d_call: .; v_call: TRBV6-1; j_call: TRBJ1-5; cdr3_aa: CASSEWTASNQPQHF; cdr3_nt: TGTGCCAGCAGTGAATGGACAGCCAGCAATCAGCCCCAGCATTTT
clone_size: .; d_call: .; v_call: TRBV6-6; j_call: TRBJ2-5; cdr3_aa: CASALGGETQYF; cdr3_nt: TGTGCCAGCGCTTTAGGGGGAGAGACCCAGTACTTC
clone_size: .; d_call: .; v_call: TRBV7-9; j_call: TRBJ2-7; cdr3_aa: CASSSHRVEQYF; cdr3_nt: TGTGCCAGCAGCTCCCATAGGGTCGAGCAGTACTTC
clone_size: .; d_call: .; v_call: TRBV11-2; j_call: TRBJ1-1; cdr3_aa: CASSGLGGNTEAFF; cdr3_nt: TGTGCCAGCAGCGGCCTGGGTGGGAACACTGAAGCTTTCTTT
clone_size: .; d_call: TRBD1; v_call: TRBV6-1; j_call: TRBJ2-7; cdr3_aa: CASSEGQGSSYEQYF; cdr3_nt: TGTGCCAGCAGTGAAGGACAGGGAAGCTCCTACGAGCAGTACTTC
clone_size: .; d_call: TRBD2; v_call: TRBV4-3; j_call: TRBJ2-3; cdr3_aa: CASSQDTGTSDTDTQYF; cdr3_nt: TGCGCCAGCAGCCAAGATACCGGGACTAGCGACACAGATACGCAGTATTTT
clone_size: .; d_call: .; v_call: TRBV19; j_call: TRBJ1-2; cdr3_aa: CASSIMWGRSSNYGYTF; cdr3_nt: TGTGCCAGTAGTATCATGTGGGGACGGAGCTCTAACTATGGCTACACCTTC
clone_size: .; d_call: .; v_call: TRBV18; j_call: TRBJ1-1; cdr3_aa: CASSPPGSVSGAFF; cdr3_nt: TGTGCCAGCTCACCACCGGGTTCGGTTTCCGGAGCTTTCTTT
clone_size: .; d_call: TRBD2; v_call: TRBV4-2; j_call: TRBJ2-3; cdr3_aa: CASSPSGRGTDTQYF; cdr3_nt: TGTGCCAGCAGCCCCAGCGGGAGGGGCACAGATACGCAGTATTTT
clone_size: once; d_call: TRBD2; v_call: TRBV13; j_call: TRBJ2-1; cdr3_aa: CASSFSSGLRNEQFF; cdr3_nt: TGTGCCAGCAGCTTTTCTAGCGGGTTACGCAATGAGCAGTTCTTC
clone_size: .; d_call: TRBD2; v_call: TRBV5-1; j_call: TRBJ2-7; cdr3_aa: CASSLVRTSGNSYEQYF; cdr3_nt: TGCGCCAGCAGCTTGGTTCGGACTAGCGGGAATTCCTACGAGCAGTACTTC
clone_size: .; d_call: TRBD1; v_call: TRBV7-9; j_call: TRBJ2-5; cdr3_aa: CASSITGGYETQYF; cdr3_nt: TGTGCCAGCAGCATAACAGGGGGCTACGAGACCCAGTACTTC
clone_size: .; d_call: .; v_call: TRBV7-9; j_call: TRBJ2-5; cdr3_aa: CASSLESLNGQYF; cdr3_nt: TGTGCCAGCAGCTTAGAGAGCCTAAATGGCCAGTACTTC
clone_size: .; d_call: TRBD1; v_call: TRBV27; j_call: TRBJ2-5; cdr3_aa: CASSPLDRGEETQYF; cdr3_nt: TGTGCCAGCAGTCCGCTGGACAGGGGCGAAGAGACCCAGTACTTC
clone_size: once; d_call: .; v_call: TRBV10-3; j_call: TRBJ2-3; cdr3_aa: CAITGALGGNTQYF; cdr3_nt: TGTGCCATCACAGGGGCCCTTGGAGGGAATACGCAGTATTTT
clone_size: .; d_call: .; v_call: TRBV7-9; j_call: TRBJ2-7; cdr3_aa: CASSRGLGSSYEQYF; cdr3_nt: TGTGCCAGCAGCCGTGGACTGGGGAGCTCCTACGAGCAGTACTTC
clone_size: .; d_call: TRBD1; v_call: TRBV27; j_call: TRBJ2-3; cdr3_aa: CASSPTGPDTQYF; cdr3_nt: TGTGCCAGCAGTCCGACAGGGCCGGATACGCAGTATTTT
clone_size: .; d_call: TRBD2; v_call: TRBV19; j_call: TRBJ2-1; cdr3_aa: CAISGTSNEQFF; cdr3_nt: TGTGCCATCTCGGGGACTAGCAATGAGCAGTTCTTC
clone_size: .; d_call: TRBD2; v_call: TRBV28; j_call: TRBJ2-3; cdr3_aa: CASSPLRASGHGSDTQYF; cdr3_nt: TGTGCCAGCAGCCCTCTGCGGGCTAGCGGCCACGGTTCAGATACGCAGTATTTT
clone_size: .; d_call: TRBD1; v_call: TRBV5-5; j_call: TRBJ1-4; cdr3_aa: CASSSPGQGDEKLFF; cdr3_nt: TGTGCCAGCAGCTCCCCGGGACAGGGGGATGAAAAACTGTTTTTT
clone_size: .; d_call: .; v_call: TRBV7-8; j_call: TRBJ2-2; cdr3_aa: CASSLATGNTGELFF; cdr3_nt: TGTGCCAGCAGCTTGGCGACAGGGAACACCGGGGAGCTGTTTTTT
clone_size: .; d_call: .; v_call: TRBV6-6; j_call: TRBJ2-3; cdr3_aa: CASSYSSVSSTDTQYF; cdr3_nt: TGTGCCAGCAGTTACTCGAGTGTCTCCAGTACAGATACGCAGTATTTT
clone_size: .; d_call: .; v_call: TRBV9; j_call: TRBJ2-1; cdr3_aa: CASSTRPLGYEQFF; cdr3_nt: TGTGCCAGCAGCACCCGACCCCTAGGGTATGAGCAGTTCTTC
clone_size: .; d_call: .; v_call: TRBV7-9; j_call: TRBJ2-3; cdr3_aa: CASSASGDHRTDTQYF; cdr3_nt: TGTGCCAGCAGCGCTTCGGGAGACCACCGCACAGATACGCAGTATTTT